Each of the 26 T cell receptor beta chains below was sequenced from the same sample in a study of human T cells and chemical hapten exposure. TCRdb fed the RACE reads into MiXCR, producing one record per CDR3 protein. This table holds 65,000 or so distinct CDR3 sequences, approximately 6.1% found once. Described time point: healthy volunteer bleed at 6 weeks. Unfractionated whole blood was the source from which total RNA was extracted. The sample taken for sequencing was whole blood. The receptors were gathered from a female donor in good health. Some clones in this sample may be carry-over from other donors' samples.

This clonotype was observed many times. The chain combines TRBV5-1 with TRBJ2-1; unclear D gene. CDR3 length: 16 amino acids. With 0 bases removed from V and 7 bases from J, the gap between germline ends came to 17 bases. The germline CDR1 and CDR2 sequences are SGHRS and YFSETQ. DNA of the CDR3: TGCGCCAGCAGCTTGGGAGAGAGTCCCCAGACAAATGAGCAGTTCTTC. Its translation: CASSLGESPQTNEQFF.

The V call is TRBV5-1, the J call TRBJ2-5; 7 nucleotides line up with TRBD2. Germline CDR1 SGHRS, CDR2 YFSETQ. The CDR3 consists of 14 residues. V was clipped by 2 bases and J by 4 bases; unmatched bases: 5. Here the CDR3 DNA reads TGCGCCAGCAGCTTCGCTAGCGGTCGAGAGACCCAGTACTTC. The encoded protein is CASSFASGRETQYF. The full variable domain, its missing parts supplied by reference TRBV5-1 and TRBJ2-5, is KAGVTQTPRYLIKTRGQQVTLSCSPISGHRSVSWYQQTPGQGLQFLFEYFSETQRNKGNFPGRFSGRQFSNSRSEMNVSTLELGDSALYLCASSFASGRETQYFGPGTRLLVL.

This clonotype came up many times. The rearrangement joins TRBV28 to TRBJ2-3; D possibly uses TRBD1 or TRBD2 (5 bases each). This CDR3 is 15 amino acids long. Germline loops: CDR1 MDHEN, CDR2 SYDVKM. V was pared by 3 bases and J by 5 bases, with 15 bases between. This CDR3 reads CASSFQGSAVDTQYF. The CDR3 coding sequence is TGTGCCAGCAGTTTTCAGGGTAGCGCAGTAGATACGCAGTATTTT.

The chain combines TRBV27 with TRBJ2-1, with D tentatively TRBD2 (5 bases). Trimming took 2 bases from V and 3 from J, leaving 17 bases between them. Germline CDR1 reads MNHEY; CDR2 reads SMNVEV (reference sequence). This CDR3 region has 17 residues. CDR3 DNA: TGTGCCAGCAGTTTAATGAGGACCTATGGGAGCTACAATGAGCAGTTCTTC. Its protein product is CASSLMRTYGSYNEQFF.

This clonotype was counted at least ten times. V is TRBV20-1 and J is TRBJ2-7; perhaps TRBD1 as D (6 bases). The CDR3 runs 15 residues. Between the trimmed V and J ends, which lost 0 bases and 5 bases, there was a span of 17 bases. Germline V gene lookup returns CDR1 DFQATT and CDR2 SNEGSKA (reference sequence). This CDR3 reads CSARENRVLPNEQYF. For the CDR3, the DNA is TGCAGTGCTAGAGAAAACAGGGTCCTCCCCAACGAGCAGTACTTC.

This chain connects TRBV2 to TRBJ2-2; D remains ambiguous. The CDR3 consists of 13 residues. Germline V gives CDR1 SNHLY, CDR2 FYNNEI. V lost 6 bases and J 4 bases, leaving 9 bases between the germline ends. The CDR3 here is CASRALSTGELFF. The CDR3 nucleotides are TGTGCCAGCAGGGCCCTCAGCACCGGGGAGCTGTTTTTT.

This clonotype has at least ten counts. The CDR3 protein is CASSFRAGGVVDTQYF. The CDR3 DNA sequence: TGTGCCAGCAGCTTTAGAGCGGGAGGGGTCGTAGATACGCAGTATTTT. The chain has TRBV7-2 and TRBJ2-3, with TRBD2 matching over 10 bases. Germline CDR1 reads SGHTA; CDR2 reads FQGNSA. This CDR3 spans 16 amino acids. V gave up 3 bases and J gave up 5 bases; unmatched junction bases: 8.

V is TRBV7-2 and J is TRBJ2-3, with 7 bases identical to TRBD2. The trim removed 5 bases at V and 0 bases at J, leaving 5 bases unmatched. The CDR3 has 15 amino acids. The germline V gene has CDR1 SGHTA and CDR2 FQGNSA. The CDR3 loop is CASSRDYLSTDTQYF. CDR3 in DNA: TGTGCCAGCAGCAGGGACTACTTGAGCACAGATACGCAGTATTTT.

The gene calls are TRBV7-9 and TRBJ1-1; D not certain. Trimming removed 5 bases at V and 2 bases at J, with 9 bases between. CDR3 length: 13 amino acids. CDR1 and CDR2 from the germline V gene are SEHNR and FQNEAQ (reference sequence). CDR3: CASSTYKNTEAFF. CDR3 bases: TGTGCCAGCAGCACCTATAAAAACACTGAAGCTTTCTTT. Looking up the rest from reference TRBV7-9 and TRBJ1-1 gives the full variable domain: DTGVSQNPRHKITKRGQNVTFRCDPISEHNRLYWYRQTLGQGPEFLTYFQNEAQLEKSRLLSDRFSAERPKGSFSTLEIQRTEQGDSAMYLCASSTYKNTEAFFGQGTRLTVV.

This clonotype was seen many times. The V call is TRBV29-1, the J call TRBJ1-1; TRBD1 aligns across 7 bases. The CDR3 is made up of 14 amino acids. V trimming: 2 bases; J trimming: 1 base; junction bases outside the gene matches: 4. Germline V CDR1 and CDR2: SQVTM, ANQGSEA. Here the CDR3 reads CSVELTGTNTEAFF. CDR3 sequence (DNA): TGCAGCGTTGAATTGACAGGGACGAACACTGAAGCTTTCTTT.

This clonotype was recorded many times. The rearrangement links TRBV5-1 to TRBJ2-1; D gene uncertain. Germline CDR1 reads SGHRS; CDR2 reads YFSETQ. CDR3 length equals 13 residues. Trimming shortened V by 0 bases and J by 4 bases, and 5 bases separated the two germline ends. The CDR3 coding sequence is TGCGCCAGCAGCTTGGGTTGGTACAATGAGCAGTTCTTC. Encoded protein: CASSLGWYNEQFF.

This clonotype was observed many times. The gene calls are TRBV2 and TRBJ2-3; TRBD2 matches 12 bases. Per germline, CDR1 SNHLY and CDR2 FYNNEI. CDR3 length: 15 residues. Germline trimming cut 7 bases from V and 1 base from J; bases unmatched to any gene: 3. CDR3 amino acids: CASTPSGRGTDTQYF. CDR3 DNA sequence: TGTGCCAGCACTCCTAGCGGGAGGGGCACAGATACGCAGTATTTT.

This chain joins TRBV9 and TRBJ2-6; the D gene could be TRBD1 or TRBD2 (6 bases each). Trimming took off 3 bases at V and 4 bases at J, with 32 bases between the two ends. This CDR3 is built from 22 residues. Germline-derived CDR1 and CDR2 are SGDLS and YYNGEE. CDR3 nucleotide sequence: TGTGCCAGCAGCGGTTTCGCGACAAGAGGACAGTTCGGAGCGGGCGGGGCCAACGTCCTGACTTTC. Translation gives CASSGFATRGQFGAGGANVLTF.

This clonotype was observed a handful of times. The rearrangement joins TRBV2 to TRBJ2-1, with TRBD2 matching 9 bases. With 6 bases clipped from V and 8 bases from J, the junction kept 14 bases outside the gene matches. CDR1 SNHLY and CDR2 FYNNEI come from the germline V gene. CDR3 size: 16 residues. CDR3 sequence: CASRGTTSGLPDEQFF. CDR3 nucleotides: TGTGCCAGCAGGGGGACCACTAGCGGGCTCCCGGATGAGCAGTTCTTC. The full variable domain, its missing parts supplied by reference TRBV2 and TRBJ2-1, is EPEVTQTPSHQVTQMGQEVILRCVPISNHLYFYWYRQILGQKVEFLVSFYNNEISEKSEIFDDQFSVERPDGSNFTLKIRSTKLEDSAMYFCASRGTTSGLPDEQFFGPGTRLTVL.

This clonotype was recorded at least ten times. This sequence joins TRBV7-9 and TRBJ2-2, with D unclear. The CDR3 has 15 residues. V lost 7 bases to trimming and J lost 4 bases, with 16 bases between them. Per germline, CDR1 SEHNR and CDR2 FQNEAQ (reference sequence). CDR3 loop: CASTVPLVITGELFF. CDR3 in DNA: TGTGCCAGCACCGTACCTCTAGTTATCACCGGGGAGCTGTTTTTT.

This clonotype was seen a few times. This CDR3 is CASRGLEDTQYF. In DNA, the CDR3 is TGTGCCAGCAGGGGACTTGAGGATACGCAGTATTTT. The rearrangement joins TRBV9 to TRBJ2-3, with TRBD2 as a possible D gene (6 bases). Trimming took off 5 bases at V and 6 bases at J, with 10 bases between the two ends. The CDR3 is made up of 12 amino acids. Germline lookup yields CDR1 SGDLS and CDR2 YYNGEE.

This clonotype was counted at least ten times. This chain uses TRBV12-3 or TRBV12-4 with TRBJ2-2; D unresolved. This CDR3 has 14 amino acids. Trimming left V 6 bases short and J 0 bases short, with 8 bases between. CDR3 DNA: TGTGCCAGCAGGGCGCTCGCGAACACCGGGGAGCTGTTTTTT. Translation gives CASRALANTGELFF.

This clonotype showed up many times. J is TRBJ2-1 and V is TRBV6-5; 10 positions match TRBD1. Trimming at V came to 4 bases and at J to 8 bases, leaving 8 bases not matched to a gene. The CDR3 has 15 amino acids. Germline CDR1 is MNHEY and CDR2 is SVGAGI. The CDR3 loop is CASSSGQGRTHEQFF. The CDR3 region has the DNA TGTGCCAGCAGTTCGGGACAGGGGAGGACCCATGAGCAGTTCTTC.

The CDR3 DNA reads as TGTGCCAGCAGTACAGGGTCGGGGGGCAATGAGCAGTTCTTC. It encodes CASSTGSGGNEQFF. The rearrangement links TRBV27 to TRBJ2-1, with D tentatively TRBD2 (7 bases). Germline CDR1 is MNHEY and CDR2 is SMNVEV (reference sequence). With 5 bases removed from V and 6 bases from J, the gap between germline ends came to 14 bases. The CDR3 is made up of 14 amino acids.

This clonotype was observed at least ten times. The CDR3 spells CASSFAFRTVSNQPQHF. The CDR3 DNA is TGTGCCAGCAGCTTTGCGTTCCGGACAGTTAGCAATCAGCCCCAGCATTTT. The chain couples TRBV5-5 to TRBJ1-5; TRBD1 might be the D (6 bases). This CDR3 has 17 residues. The germline V gene has CDR1 SGHKS and CDR2 YYEKEE (reference sequence). Deletions cut 2 bases from V and 0 bases from J, with 15 bases between.

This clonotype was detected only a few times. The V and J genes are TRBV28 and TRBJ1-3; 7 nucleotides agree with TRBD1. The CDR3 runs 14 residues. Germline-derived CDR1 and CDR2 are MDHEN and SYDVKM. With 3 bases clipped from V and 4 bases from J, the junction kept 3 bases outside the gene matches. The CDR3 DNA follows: TGTGCCAGCAGTTTTCCGGGACAGGGAAACACCATATATTTT. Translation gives CASSFPGQGNTIYF.

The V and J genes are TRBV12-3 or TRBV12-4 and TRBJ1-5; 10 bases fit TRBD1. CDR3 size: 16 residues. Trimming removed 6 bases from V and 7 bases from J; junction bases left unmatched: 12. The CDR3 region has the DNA TGTGCCAGCAGCAAAGACGGGACAGGGGCGAAGCAGCCCCAGCATTTT. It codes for CASSKDGTGAKQPQHF.

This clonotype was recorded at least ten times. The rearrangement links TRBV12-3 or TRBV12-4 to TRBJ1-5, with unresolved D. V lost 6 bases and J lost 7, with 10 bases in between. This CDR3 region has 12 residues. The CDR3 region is CASSPRRQPQHF. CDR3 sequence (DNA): TGTGCCAGCAGCCCCCGGAGGCAGCCCCAGCATTTT.

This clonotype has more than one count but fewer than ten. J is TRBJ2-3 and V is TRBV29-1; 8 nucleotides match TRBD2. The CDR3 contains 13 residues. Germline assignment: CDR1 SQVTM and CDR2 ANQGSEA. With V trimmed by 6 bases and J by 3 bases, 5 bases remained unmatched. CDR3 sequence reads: CSVQREWTDTQYF. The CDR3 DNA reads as TGCAGCGTGCAGCGGGAGTGGACAGATACGCAGTATTTT.

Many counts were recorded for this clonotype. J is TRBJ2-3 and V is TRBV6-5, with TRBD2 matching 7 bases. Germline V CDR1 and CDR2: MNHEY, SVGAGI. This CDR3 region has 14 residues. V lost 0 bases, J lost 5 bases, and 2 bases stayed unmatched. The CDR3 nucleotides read TGTGCCAGCAGTTACTCGGCGGGAGAAGATACGCAGTATTTT. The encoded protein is CASSYSAGEDTQYF.

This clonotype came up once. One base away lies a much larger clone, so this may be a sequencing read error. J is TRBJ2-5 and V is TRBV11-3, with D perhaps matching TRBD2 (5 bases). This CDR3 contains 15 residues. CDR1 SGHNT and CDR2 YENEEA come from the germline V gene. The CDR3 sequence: CASSLRDFLQGTQYF. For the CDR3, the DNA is TGTGCCAGCAGCTTACGGGATTTCTTACAAGGGACCCAGTACTTC.